Presented here are 27 T cell receptor beta chains from one specimen sequenced in a study of cytomegalovirus exposure and HLA in healthy donors. PCR employed 60 Vbeta and 13 Jbeta primers. The method was immunoSEQ multiplex PCR; TCRdb's version includes in-frame clones alone and lacks a portion of them. Among 150,000 to 160,000 clones listed, roughly 74% were seen once. Specimen: PBMCs. The receptors stem from a man younger than 35 in good health and CMV-seronegative.

This clone came up a few times. The rearrangement joins TRBV6-1 to TRBJ2-5; a possible D gene is TRBD1 (5 bases). V dropped 4 bases and J dropped 1 base, with 10 bases sitting between them. Germline CDR1 is MNHNS and CDR2 is SASEGT. The CDR3 length is 14 residues. CDR3 sequence (DNA): TGTGCCAGCAGTGTCGGACATTTCCAAGAGACCCAGTACTTC. It is translated as CASSVGHFQETQYF.

V gene TRBV5-1 combines with J gene TRBJ2-1; 8 bases are shared with TRBD1. V gave up 4 bases and J gave up 2 bases; unmatched junction bases: 5. Looked up from germline, CDR1 is SGHRS and CDR2 is YFSETQ. The CDR3 contains 15 residues. CDR3 nucleotide sequence: TGCGCCAGCAGCGTGACACAGGGGGCCTACAATGAGCAGTTCTTC. It yields the protein CASSVTQGAYNEQFF.

This chain joins TRBV2 and TRBJ2-7, with D maybe TRBD2 (6 bases). Trimming removed 5 bases from V and 5 bases from J, with 13 bases in between. The V gene's germline CDR1 is SNHLY and CDR2 FYNNEI. The CDR3 is made up of 13 amino acids. CDR3 sequence reads: CASSIWRGDEQYV. The CDR3 region has the DNA TGTGCCAGCAGTATTTGGAGGGGTGACGAGCAGTACGTC.

In this sample, this clone turned up a few times. V and J are TRBV9 and TRBJ2-1; 9 nucleotides align to TRBD2. V lost 0 bases, J lost 8 bases, and 12 bases stayed unmatched. This CDR3 has 17 amino acids. Germline V gene lookup returns CDR1 SGDLS and CDR2 YYNGEE. The CDR3 protein is CASSVDGAGTSIYEQFF. Written as DNA, the CDR3 is TGTGCCAGCAGCGTAGATGGAGCGGGGACTAGCATCTATGAGCAGTTCTTC.

The gene calls are TRBV9 and TRBJ2-1; 9 nucleotides align to TRBD1. Trimming at V came to 3 bases and at J to 7 bases, leaving 17 bases not matched to a gene. The CDR3 is 18 amino acids. Germline CDR1 reads SGDLS; CDR2 reads YYNGEE. CDR3 sequence reads: CASSASTGGDSVRNEQFF. The CDR3 coding sequence is TGTGCCAGCAGCGCAAGCACAGGGGGCGATTCAGTGCGGAATGAGCAGTTCTTC.

This chain joins TRBV6-5 and TRBJ2-3, with 8 bases fitting TRBD1. CDR1 is MNHEY, CDR2 SVGAGI, per germline. The J segment lost 4 bases and the V segment lost 4 bases, leaving 4 bases of the junction unmatched. This CDR3 is built from 14 residues. CDR3 nucleotide sequence: TGTGCCAGCAGTTCGTTGGACAGGGCAGATACGCAGTATTTT. Translation gives CASSSLDRADTQYF.

The chain couples TRBV7-9 to TRBJ2-7; TRBD2 aligns across 10 bases. The CDR3 is made up of 17 amino acids. Germline V gene lookup returns CDR1 SEHNR and CDR2 FQNEAQ (reference sequence). After removal of 5 bases from V and 2 bases from J, the junction contained 12 bases not matched to a gene. CDR3 sequence reads: CASSTLAGGQLAYEQYF. In nucleotides, the CDR3 is TGTGCCAGCAGCACCTTAGCGGGGGGCCAACTAGCCTACGAGCAGTACTTC.

The V gene is TRBV25-1, the J gene TRBJ2-1; 10 nucleotides agree with TRBD1. V lost 6 bases to trimming and J lost 4 bases; unmatched junction nucleotides: 9. The CDR3 has 16 amino acids. The germline V gene encodes CDR1 MGHDK and CDR2 SYGVNS. CDR3 bases: TGTGCCAGCAGGACCTCCGGGACAGGGGTGTACAATGAGCAGTTCTTC. It codes for CASRTSGTGVYNEQFF.

This clone was detected only a few times. V and J are TRBV4-2 and TRBJ2-3; TRBD2 aligns across 9 bases. The germline V gene encodes CDR1 LGHNA and CDR2 YNFKEQ. CDR3 size: 16 residues. With 1 base clipped from V and 4 bases from J, the junction kept 6 bases outside the gene matches. The CDR3 reads CASSQGTLAGSDTQYF. CDR3 DNA: TGTGCCAGCAGCCAAGGGACCCTAGCGGGGTCAGATACGCAGTATTTT.

The chain has TRBV6-5 and TRBJ2-3; 11 nucleotides align to TRBD2. The CDR3 has 12 amino acids. With V trimmed by 6 bases and J by 13 bases, 6 bases remained unmatched. Per germline, CDR1 MNHEY and CDR2 SVGAGI. In nucleotides, the CDR3 is TGTGCCAGCAGCGCTCCGACTAGCGGGGAGTATTTT. Encoded protein: CASSAPTSGEYF.

This clone showed up just once. V usage is TRBV6-1 and J usage is TRBJ1-4; D gene unclear. There are 14 residues in the CDR3. Between the trimmed V and J ends, which lost 7 bases and 6 bases, there was a span of 15 bases. Germline loops: CDR1 MNHNS, CDR2 SASEGT. This chain's CDR3 is CASTSGGWDEKLFF. The CDR3 bases are TGTGCCAGCACCTCGGGCGGGTGGGATGAAAAACTGTTTTTT.

The chain joins TRBV7-9 to TRBJ1-4; the D is unclear. CDR1 is SEHNR, CDR2 FQNEAQ, per germline (reference sequence). V shed 4 bases and J shed 1 base, with 16 bases lying between them. This CDR3 has 17 amino acids. In DNA form, the CDR3 reads TGTGCCAGCAGCTCCCTCTCGTCGGGGTTAACTAATGAAAAACTGTTTTTT. This codes for CASSSLSSGLTNEKLFF.

The rearrangement uses TRBV15 and TRBJ2-3, with 13 bases fitting TRBD2. After removal of 0 bases from V and 9 bases from J, the junction contained 9 bases not matched to a gene. CDR1 and CDR2 from the germline V gene are LNHNV and YYDKDF (reference sequence). CDR3 size: 17 residues. CDR3 loop: CATSRDLTSGGDRTQYF. The CDR3 nucleotides read TGTGCCACCAGCAGAGATCTAACTAGCGGGGGGGATAGGACGCAGTATTTT.

This clone appeared once. This chain uses TRBV7-7 with TRBJ2-2, with a tentative D call TRBD2 (5 bases). Germline loops: CDR1 SSHAT, CDR2 FNYEAQ (reference sequence). This CDR3 comprises 16 residues. Trimming removed 5 bases from V and 1 base from J, with 14 bases in between. This CDR3 is CASSPRERQNTGELFF. The CDR3 DNA is TGTGCCAGCAGCCCGAGGGAGCGGCAGAACACCGGGGAGCTGTTTTTT. The whole variable domain, remainder taken from reference TRBV7-7 and TRBJ2-2, is GAGVSQSPRYKVTKRGQDVTLRCDPISSHATLYWYQQALGQGPEFLTYFNYEAQPDKSGLPSDRFSAERPEGSISTLTIQRTEQRDSAMYRCASSPRERQNTGELFFGEGSRLTVL.

The genes are TRBV10-3 and TRBJ2-5, with 9 positions matching TRBD1. Trimming removed 2 bases from V and 5 bases from J; junction bases left unmatched: 9. Germline V gene data show CDR1 as ENHRY and CDR2 as SYGVKD. CDR3 length: 16 residues. Here the CDR3 reads CAISESKTGGEETQYF. CDR3 DNA sequence: TGTGCCATCAGTGAGAGTAAGACAGGGGGAGAGGAGACCCAGTACTTC.

The chain recombines TRBV10-2 with TRBJ2-1, with D tentatively TRBD2 (5 bases). The CDR3 is 12 residues long. The V gene's germline CDR1 is WSHSY and CDR2 SAAADI. Trimming left V 5 bases short and J 5 bases short, with 7 bases between. CDR3 in DNA: TGCGCCAGCAGTCGGGGAAACAATGAGCAGTTCTTC. Translation gives CASSRGNNEQFF.

The V call is TRBV4-1, the J call TRBJ2-1; possible D gene TRBD2, 5 bases. The CDR3 runs 14 residues. The germline gives CDR1 MGHRA, CDR2 YSYEKL. The germline V and J ends were trimmed by 0 bases and 7 bases, with 10 bases remaining between them. The CDR3 sequence: CASSQEEAANEQFF. The DNA of the CDR3 is TGCGCCAGCAGCCAAGAGGAGGCGGCAAATGAGCAGTTCTTC.

The V gene is TRBV5-6, the J gene TRBJ1-2; D might be TRBD1 (5 bases). Trimming shortened V by 4 bases and J by 8 bases, and 18 bases separated the two germline ends. The CDR3 totals 14 residues. Germline V gene lookup returns CDR1 SGHDT and CDR2 YYEEEE. CDR3 region: CASSPWVRERGYTF. DNA of the CDR3: TGTGCCAGCAGCCCTTGGGTCAGGGAACGAGGCTACACCTTC.

The CDR3 DNA sequence: TGTGCCAGCAGCGGACGGACAGGCCGAGGGAACACCATATATTTT. It yields the protein CASSGRTGRGNTIYF. V is TRBV9 and J is TRBJ1-3; TRBD1 agrees at 7 bases. Per the germline V gene, CDR1 is SGDLS and CDR2 is YYNGEE. Losses at the gene ends were 3 bases for V and 7 bases for J; bases not matched to a gene: 10. The CDR3 spans 15 residues.

J is TRBJ2-2 and V is TRBV5-4; D ambiguous. This CDR3 is 14 amino acids long. In germline, CDR1 is SGHNT, CDR2 YYREEE (reference sequence). Trimming stripped 7 bases from V and 2 bases from J, with 12 bases between. CDR3 loop: CASCLDINTGELFF. In DNA, the CDR3 is TGTGCCAGCTGTTTAGACATCAACACCGGGGAGCTGTTTTTT. The full variable domain, with the rest looked up from reference TRBV5-4 and TRBJ2-2, is ETGVTQSPTHLIKTRGQQVTLRCSSQSGHNTVSWYQQALGQGPQFIFQYYREEENGRGNFPPRFSGLQFPNYSSELNVNALELDDSALYLCASCLDINTGELFFGEGSRLTVL.

The rearrangement joins TRBV7-8 to TRBJ2-7; TRBD1 is a possible D gene (5 bases). The germline V gene encodes CDR1 SGHVS and CDR2 FQNEAQ. There are 17 residues in the CDR3. Between the trimmed V and J ends, which lost 2 bases and 0 bases, there was a span of 17 bases. The CDR3 nucleotides are TGTGCCAGCAGCTTATCCACGACAGAACCCAGCTCCTACGAGCAGTACGTC. Its translation is CASSLSTTEPSSYEQYV.

This clone was observed a single time. The V and J genes are TRBV19 and TRBJ1-2, with 8 bases fitting TRBD1. The CDR3 extends over 13 amino acids. The J segment lost 6 bases and the V segment lost 6 bases, leaving 6 bases of the junction unmatched. The germline V gene encodes CDR1 LNHDA and CDR2 SQIVND (reference sequence). The CDR3 is CASRTGQGNGYTF. CDR3 bases: TGTGCCAGTAGGACTGGACAGGGTAATGGCTACACCTTC. Supplemented by reference TRBV19 and TRBJ1-2, the full variable domain reads DGGITQSPKYLFRKEGQNVTLSCEQNLNHDAMYWYRQDPGQGLRLIYYSQIVNDFQKGDIAEGYSVSREKKESFPLTVTSAQKNPTAFYLCASRTGQGNGYTFGSGTRLTVV.

The CDR3 sequence: CASSYSSGGYSLPHNEQFF. DNA of the CDR3: TGTGCCAGCAGCTACTCTAGCGGGGGATACTCCCTTCCTCACAATGAGCAGTTCTTC. The chain employs TRBV11-2 and TRBJ2-1, with TRBD2 identical over 10 bases. CDR3 length: 19 residues. V lost 4 bases and J lost 5; bases outside the gene matches: 17. Germline CDR1 is SGHAT and CDR2 is FQNNGV.

In its sample, this clone was seen a few times. This chain links TRBV27 with TRBJ1-2; TRBD1 aligns across 8 bases. Germline CDR1 reads MNHEY; CDR2 reads SMNVEV (reference sequence). J gave up 4 bases and V 5 bases, and 12 bases lay outside the gene matches. This CDR3 has 16 amino acids. The CDR3 here is CASSLSPGQEGYGYTF. Written as DNA, the CDR3 is TGTGCCAGCAGTCTGAGCCCGGGACAGGAGGGCTATGGCTACACCTTC.

This clone has a single count. The chain carries TRBV7-2 and TRBJ1-1; no firm D call. The CDR3 spans 15 residues. Deletions cut 4 bases from V and 5 bases from J, with 17 bases between. Per the germline V gene, CDR1 is SGHTA and CDR2 is FQGNSA. DNA for the CDR3: TGTGCCAGCAGCTCCGGGATCGGAATGGGGACTGAAGCTTTCTTT. Translation: CASSSGIGMGTEAFF.

The rearrangement uses TRBV4-1 and TRBJ1-2, with 10 bases that match TRBD1. The CDR3 runs 16 residues. V was clipped by 0 bases and J by 4 bases; unmatched bases: 5. Looked up from germline, CDR1 is MGHRA and CDR2 is YSYEKL. This CDR3 is CASSQEGTGEGYGYTF. DNA for the CDR3: TGCGCCAGCAGCCAAGAAGGGACAGGGGAAGGCTATGGCTACACCTTC.

The CDR3 spells CASSWAASYEQYF. CDR3 nucleotide sequence: TGTGCCAGTAGTTGGGCAGCATCCTACGAGCAGTACTTC. This chain links TRBV19 with TRBJ2-7; D is unclear. The CDR3 is 13 residues long. Trimming took off 5 bases at V and 1 base at J, with 9 bases between the two ends. Per germline, CDR1 LNHDA and CDR2 SQIVND (reference sequence).